This T cell receptor beta chain came from a study of cytotoxic CD8 clonotypes in ibrutinib-treated CLL. The assay was immunoSEQ multiplex PCR, and TCRdb's table has in-frame clones only and misses some. There are some 150,000 clones in the sample; around 76% occur only once, and about 5% lies in the top ten. This sequence was found in a human donor with chronic lymphocytic leukemia. Sample: PBMCs, taken after 24 months of ibrutinib treatment.

Here the CDR3 DNA reads TGTGCCAGCAGCCAGCGACAGGGCCGTTCACCCCTCCACTTT. Its protein is CASSQRQGRSPLHF. V and J are TRBV7-6 and TRBJ1-6; TRBD1 matches 7 bases. Germline V gene lookup returns CDR1 SGHVS and CDR2 FNYEAQ. After removal of 5 bases from V and 9 bases from J, the junction contained 7 bases not matched to a gene. This CDR3 contains 14 residues.